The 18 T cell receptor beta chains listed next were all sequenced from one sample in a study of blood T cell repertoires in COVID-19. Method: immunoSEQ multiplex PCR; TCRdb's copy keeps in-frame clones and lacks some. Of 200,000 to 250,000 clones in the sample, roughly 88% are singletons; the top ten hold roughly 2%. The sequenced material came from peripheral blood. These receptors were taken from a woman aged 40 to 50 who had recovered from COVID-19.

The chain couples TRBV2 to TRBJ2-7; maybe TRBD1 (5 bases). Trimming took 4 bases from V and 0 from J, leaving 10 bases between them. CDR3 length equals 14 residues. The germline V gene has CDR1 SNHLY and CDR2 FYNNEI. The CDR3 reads CASSVRASSYEQYF. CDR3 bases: TGTGCCAGCAGTGTCAGGGCGTCCTCCTACGAGCAGTACTTC.

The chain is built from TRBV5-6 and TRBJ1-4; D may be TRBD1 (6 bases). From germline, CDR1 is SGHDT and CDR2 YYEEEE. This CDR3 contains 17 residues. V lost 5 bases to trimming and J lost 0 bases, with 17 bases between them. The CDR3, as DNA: TGTGCCAGCAGTTTTACAGGGTTTAGAGCAACTAATGAAAAACTGTTTTTT. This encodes CASSFTGFRATNEKLFF.

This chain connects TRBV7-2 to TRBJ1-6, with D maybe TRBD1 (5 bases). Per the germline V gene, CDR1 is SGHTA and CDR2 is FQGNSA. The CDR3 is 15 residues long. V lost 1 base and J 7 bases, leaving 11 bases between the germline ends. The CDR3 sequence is CASSLDGGINSPLHF. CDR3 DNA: TGTGCCAGCAGCTTAGATGGGGGGATAAATTCACCCCTCCACTTT.

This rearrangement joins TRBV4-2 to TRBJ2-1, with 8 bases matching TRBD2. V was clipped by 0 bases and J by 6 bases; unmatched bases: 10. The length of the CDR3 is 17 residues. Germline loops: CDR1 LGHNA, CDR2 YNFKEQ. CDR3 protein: CASSQDGAGAGGNEQFF. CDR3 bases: TGTGCCAGCAGCCAAGATGGGGCCGGGGCGGGGGGCAATGAGCAGTTCTTC.

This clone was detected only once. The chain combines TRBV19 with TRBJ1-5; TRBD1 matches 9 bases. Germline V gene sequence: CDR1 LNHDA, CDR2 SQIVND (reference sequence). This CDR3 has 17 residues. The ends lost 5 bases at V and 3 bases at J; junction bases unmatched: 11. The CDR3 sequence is CASSVDRDRVDNQPQHF. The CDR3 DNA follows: TGTGCCAGTAGTGTTGACCGGGACAGGGTAGACAATCAGCCCCAGCATTTT. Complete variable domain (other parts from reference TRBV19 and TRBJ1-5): DGGITQSPKYLFRKEGQNVTLSCEQNLNHDAMYWYRQDPGQGLRLIYYSQIVNDFQKGDIAEGYSVSREKKESFPLTVTSAQKNPTAFYLCASSVDRDRVDNQPQHFGDGTRLSIL.

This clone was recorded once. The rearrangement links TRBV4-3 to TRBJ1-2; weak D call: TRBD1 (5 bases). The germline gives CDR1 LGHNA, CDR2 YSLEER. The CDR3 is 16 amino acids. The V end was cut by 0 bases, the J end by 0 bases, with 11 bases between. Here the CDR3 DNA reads TGCGCCAGCAGCCAAGATTCGGGGGTTGCTAACTATGGCTACACCTTC. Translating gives CASSQDSGVANYGYTF.

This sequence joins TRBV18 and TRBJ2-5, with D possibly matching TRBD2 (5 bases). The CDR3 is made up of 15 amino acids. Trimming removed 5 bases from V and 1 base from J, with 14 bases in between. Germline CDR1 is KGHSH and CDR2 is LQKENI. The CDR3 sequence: CASSGGLSIQETQYF. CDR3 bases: TGTGCCAGCTCAGGAGGACTTTCGATCCAAGAGACCCAGTACTTC.

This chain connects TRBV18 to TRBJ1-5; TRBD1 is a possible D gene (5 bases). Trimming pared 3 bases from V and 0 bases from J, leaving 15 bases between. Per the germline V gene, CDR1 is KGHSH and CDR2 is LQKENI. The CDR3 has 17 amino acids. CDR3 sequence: CASSPSKGSYSNQPQHF. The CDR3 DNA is TGTGCCAGCTCACCCAGTAAGGGGTCATATAGCAATCAGCCCCAGCATTTT. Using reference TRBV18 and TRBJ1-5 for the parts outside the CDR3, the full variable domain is NAGVMQNPRHLVRRRGQEARLRCSPMKGHSHVYWYRQLPEEGLKFMVYLQKENIIDESGMPKERFSAEFPKEGPSILRIQQVVRGDSAAYFCASSPSKGSYSNQPQHFGDGTRLSIL.

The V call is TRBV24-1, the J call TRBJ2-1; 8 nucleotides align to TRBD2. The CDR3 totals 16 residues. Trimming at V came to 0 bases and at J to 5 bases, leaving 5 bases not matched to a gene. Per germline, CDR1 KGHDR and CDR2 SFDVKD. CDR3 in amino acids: CATSDLPGGPHNEQFF. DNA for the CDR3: TGTGCCACCAGTGATTTGCCGGGAGGGCCACACAATGAGCAGTTCTTC.

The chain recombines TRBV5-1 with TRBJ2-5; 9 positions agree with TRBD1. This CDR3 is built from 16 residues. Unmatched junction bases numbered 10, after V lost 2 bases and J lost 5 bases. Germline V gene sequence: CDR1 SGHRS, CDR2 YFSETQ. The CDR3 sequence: CASSFIGTGGVETQYF. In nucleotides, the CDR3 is TGCGCCAGCAGCTTTATCGGCACAGGGGGCGTGGAGACCCAGTACTTC.

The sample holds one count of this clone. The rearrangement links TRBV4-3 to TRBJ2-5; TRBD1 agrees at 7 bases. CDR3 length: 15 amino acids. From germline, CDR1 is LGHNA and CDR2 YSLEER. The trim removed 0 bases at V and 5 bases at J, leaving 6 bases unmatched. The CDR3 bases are TGCGCCAGCAGCCAAGACTACAGGGGATCGGAGACCCAGTACTTC. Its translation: CASSQDYRGSETQYF.

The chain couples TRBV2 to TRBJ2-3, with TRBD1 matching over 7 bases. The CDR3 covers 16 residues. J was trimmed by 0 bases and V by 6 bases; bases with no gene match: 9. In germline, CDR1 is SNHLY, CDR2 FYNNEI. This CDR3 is CASRRQGAMSTDTQYF. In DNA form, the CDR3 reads TGTGCCAGCAGAAGACAGGGAGCTATGAGCACAGATACGCAGTATTTT. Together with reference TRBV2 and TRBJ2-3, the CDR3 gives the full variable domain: EPEVTQTPSHQVTQMGQEVILRCVPISNHLYFYWYRQILGQKVEFLVSFYNNEISEKSEIFDDQFSVERPDGSNFTLKIRSTKLEDSAMYFCASRRQGAMSTDTQYFGPGTRLTVL.

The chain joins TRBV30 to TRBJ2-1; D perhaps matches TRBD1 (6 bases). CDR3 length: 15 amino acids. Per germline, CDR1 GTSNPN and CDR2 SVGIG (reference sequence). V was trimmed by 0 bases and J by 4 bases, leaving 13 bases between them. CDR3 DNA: TGTGCCTGGAGTGTGGGGGCAGACAGTTACAATGAGCAGTTCTTC. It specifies CAWSVGADSYNEQFF.

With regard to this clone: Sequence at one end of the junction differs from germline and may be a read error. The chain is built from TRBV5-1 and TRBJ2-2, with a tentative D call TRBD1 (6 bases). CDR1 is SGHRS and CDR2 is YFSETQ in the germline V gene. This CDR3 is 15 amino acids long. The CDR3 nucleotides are TGCGCCAGCAGCTTGACGGTGGGGACACCCGGGGAGCTGCTTTTT. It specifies CASSLTVGTPGELLF.

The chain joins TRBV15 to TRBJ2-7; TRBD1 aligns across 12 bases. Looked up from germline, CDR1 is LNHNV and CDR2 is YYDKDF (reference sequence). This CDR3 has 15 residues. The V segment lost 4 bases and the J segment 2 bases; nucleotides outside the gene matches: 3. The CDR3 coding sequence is TGTGCCACCAGCATCCGGGACAGGGGGCCCTACGAGCAGTACTTC. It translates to CATSIRDRGPYEQYF.

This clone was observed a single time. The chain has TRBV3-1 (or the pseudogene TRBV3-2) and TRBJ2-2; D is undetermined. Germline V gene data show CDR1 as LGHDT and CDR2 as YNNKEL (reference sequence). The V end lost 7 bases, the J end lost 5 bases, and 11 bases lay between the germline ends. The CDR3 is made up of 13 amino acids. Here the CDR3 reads CASTHASTGELFF. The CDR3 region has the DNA TGTGCCAGCACCCACGCCAGTACCGGGGAGCTGTTTTTT.

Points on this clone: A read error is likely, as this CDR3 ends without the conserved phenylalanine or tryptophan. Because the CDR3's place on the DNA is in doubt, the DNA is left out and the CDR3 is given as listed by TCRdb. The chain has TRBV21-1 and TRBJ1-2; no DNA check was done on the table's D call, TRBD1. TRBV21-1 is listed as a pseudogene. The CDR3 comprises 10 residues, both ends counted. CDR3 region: CASSDAGGQG.

Here the CDR3 reads CASSLAWGRGADTQYF. The CDR3, as DNA: TGCGCCAGCAGCTTGGCCTGGGGCAGGGGCGCAGATACGCAGTATTTT. The rearrangement links TRBV5-1 to TRBJ2-3, with D tentatively TRBD1 (6 bases). Trimming removed 0 bases at V and 4 bases at J, with 15 bases between. Looked up from germline, CDR1 is SGHRS and CDR2 is YFSETQ. The CDR3 runs 16 residues.